These 13 T cell receptor beta chains were sequenced from one sample in a study of PD-1 blockade in classical Hodgkin lymphoma. Profiled with immunoSEQ multiplex PCR; TCRdb holds only in-frame clones, not every one. The data contain roughly 100,000 clones, roughly 91% of them singletons. The sample's time point: cycle 4 day 1 (C4D1), after five to seven weeks of nivolumab. Following autologous stem cell transplantation, relapse occurred in every patient, and exposure to brentuximab vedotin varied. The sequenced sample was peripheral blood mononuclear cells (PBMCs), obtained before the fourth cycle of nivolumab. These receptors were obtained from a human donor with classical Hodgkin lymphoma.

The V gene is TRBV11-2, the J gene TRBJ2-7; 7 bases fit TRBD1. V was pared by 4 bases and J by 0 bases, with 9 bases of the junction left unmatched. The germline V gene encodes CDR1 SGHAT and CDR2 FQNNGV. CDR3 size: 16 residues. CDR3 sequence: CASSSPVGTVSYEQYF. The CDR3 DNA sequence: TGTGCCAGCAGCTCCCCCGTGGGGACAGTCTCCTACGAGCAGTACTTC. The entire variable domain, with the rest obtained from reference TRBV11-2 and TRBJ2-7, is as follows: EAGVAQSPRYKIIEKRQSVAFWCNPISGHATLYWYQQILGQGPKLLIQFQNNGVVDDSQLPKDRFSAERLKGVDSTLKIQPAKLEDSAVYLCASSSPVGTVSYEQYFGPGTRLTVT.

This sequence joins TRBV6-1 and TRBJ2-7, with D unresolved. Germline V CDR1 and CDR2: MNHNS, SASEGT. The CDR3 sequence is 15 residues long. Trimming pared 2 bases from V and 6 bases from J, leaving 17 bases between. The CDR3 region has the DNA TGTGCCAGCAGTGAAATCCAAATGGGCTTCTTCGAGCAGTACTTC. Translating it yields CASSEIQMGFFEQYF.

V usage is TRBV7-8 and J usage is TRBJ1-5, with TRBD1 as a possible D gene (5 bases). V was pared by 6 bases and J by 2 bases, with 17 bases between. This CDR3 is 16 amino acids long. Germline CDR1 and CDR2: SGHVS and FQNEAQ. In nucleotides, the CDR3 is TGTGCCAGCAGGTCCTCGGGAGCGGGGCGCAATCAGCCCCAGCATTTT. Translated: CASRSSGAGRNQPQHF.

Here the CDR3 DNA reads TGTGCCAGCAGTCCACAGGGTTATAGCAATCAGCCCCAGCATTTT. This gives the protein CASSPQGYSNQPQHF. This chain connects TRBV6-5 to TRBJ1-5; TRBD1 might be the D (6 bases). Germline V gene sequence: CDR1 MNHEY, CDR2 SVGAGI. CDR3 length equals 15 residues. The V end was cut by 5 bases, the J end by 0 bases, with 11 bases between.

CDR3 coding DNA: TGTGCCAGCAGCCTCTCGATGGGACTCGAGCAGTACTTC. This encodes CASSLSMGLEQYF. The V and J genes are TRBV4-2 and TRBJ2-7, with D possibly being TRBD2 (6 bases). Germline V lookup: CDR1 LGHNA, CDR2 YNFKEQ. The CDR3 is made up of 13 amino acids. Deletions cut 4 bases from V and 6 bases from J, with 13 bases between.

The rearrangement uses TRBV5-5 and TRBJ1-2, with unresolved D. Germline CDR1 and CDR2: SGHKS and YYEKEE (reference sequence). The CDR3 extends over 11 amino acids. V lost 4 bases and J 8 bases, leaving 9 bases between the germline ends. The CDR3 here is CASSTVRGYTF. For the CDR3, the DNA is TGTGCCAGCAGCACCGTCCGGGGCTACACCTTC.

The chain joins TRBV27 to TRBJ1-2, with D possibly matching TRBD1 (6 bases). Trimming took off 5 bases at V and 2 bases at J, with 12 bases between the two ends. This CDR3 spans 14 amino acids. CDR1 MNHEY and CDR2 SMNVEV come from the germline V gene (reference sequence). CDR3 sequence (DNA): TGTGCCAGCAGTCCCTACGGACAGAACTATGGCTACACCTTC. Translation: CASSPYGQNYGYTF.

This rearrangement joins TRBV6-1 to TRBJ2-5; TRBD2 matches 10 bases. The CDR3 totals 15 residues. The V segment lost 6 bases and the J segment 5 bases; nucleotides outside the gene matches: 9. The V gene's germline CDR1 is MNHNS and CDR2 SASEGT. CDR3 loop: CASRFELAGRETQYF. The CDR3, as DNA: TGTGCCAGCAGATTTGAACTAGCGGGAAGGGAGACCCAGTACTTC.

CDR3 protein: CASRRLTNTGELFF. DNA for the CDR3: TGTGCCAGCAGGAGGCTGACGAACACCGGGGAGCTGTTTTTT. V and J are TRBV2 and TRBJ2-2; D remains unclear. Germline-derived CDR1 and CDR2 are SNHLY and FYNNEI. The V gene lost 6 bases and the J gene lost 0 bases, with 8 bases spanning the gap. This CDR3 region has 14 residues.

The sample holds a few counts of this clone. The rearrangement links TRBV25-1 to TRBJ1-5, with D possibly matching TRBD1 (6 bases). V was trimmed by 6 bases and J by 1 base, leaving 7 bases between them. The CDR3 is 13 residues long. Germline CDR1 and CDR2: MGHDK and SYGVNS. Written as DNA, the CDR3 is TGTGCCAGCAGAGGACAGAGCAATCAGCCCCAGCATTTT. It is translated as CASRGQSNQPQHF.

In DNA form, the CDR3 reads TGCGCCAGCAGTCGGACAGGGGGCTCCTACGAGCAGTACTTC. Translation gives CASSRTGGSYEQYF. This chain links TRBV10-1 with TRBJ2-7; 10 nucleotides line up with TRBD1. CDR3 length: 14 residues. Trimming removed 5 bases from V and 0 bases from J; junction bases left unmatched: 1. CDR1 and CDR2 from the germline V gene are WNHNN and SYGVQD (reference sequence).

This chain links TRBV28 with TRBJ2-5; D unclear. The CDR3 length is 12 residues. Germline CDR1 reads MDHEN; CDR2 reads SYDVKM. V was clipped by 2 bases and J by 6 bases, with 7 bases between them. The CDR3 region is CASSLAPKTQYF. The CDR3 nucleotides read TGTGCCAGCAGTTTAGCGCCGAAGACCCAGTACTTC.

This clone is a singleton in its sample. The chain has TRBV28 and TRBJ2-7; 9 bases are shared with TRBD1. Trimming at V came to 5 bases and at J to 6 bases, leaving 8 bases not matched to a gene. The CDR3 length is 14 residues. Germline V gives CDR1 MDHEN, CDR2 SYDVKM. Written as DNA, the CDR3 is TGTGCCAGCAGTCCCGGGACAGGGACTCTCGAGCAGTACTTC. It encodes CASSPGTGTLEQYF.